This paragraph reports one T cell receptor (beta chain). Its target is not known. The PCR had 60 Vbeta and 13 Jbeta primers. Method: immunoSEQ multiplex PCR; TCRdb's copy keeps in-frame clones and lacks some. The sample includes roughly 100,000 clones, 74% of them seen just once. Trimming took 4 bases from V and 8 from J, leaving 14 bases between them. The CDR3 consists of 14 residues. Per germline, CDR1 SEHNR and CDR2 FQNEAQ (reference sequence). Healthy donors of bone marrow made up the group. The entry originates in a study of cytomegalovirus exposure and HLA in healthy donors. Points from the study as a whole: Earlier findings revealed that most TCR beta V segments proved productive either about 90% or about 30% of the time. Overall, about 160 TCR beta chains were annotated as cytomegalovirus-associated. The majority of CMV-associated TCR beta chains were reported as apparently HLA-restricted in a later analysis.

Sequencing was done on a sample of PBMCs. The chain links TRBV7-9 to TRBJ1-4; tentative D call: TRBD1 (5 bases). This sequence was found in a man aged 50 to 60 in good health and CMV-seropositive. CDR3 amino acids: CASSSQRGGEKLFF. The CDR3 bases are TGTGCCAGCAGCTCTCAGAGGGGAGGGGAAAAACTGTTTTTT.